The 5 T cell receptor beta chains below come from one sample, sequenced in a study of CD8+ T cells in alopecia areata. Extracted RNA was reverse transcribed into cDNA, the sequencing template. Data came from immunoSEQ multiplex PCR; TCRdb stores just in-frame clones and leaves some out. The data show approximately 98,000 clones, 55% to 75% seen once. Sequenced sample: CD8+ T cells sorted from blood. The receptors were gathered from a human donor in good health.

This clone turned up a few times. This chain connects TRBV2 to TRBJ1-2, with a possible D match to TRBD1 (6 bases). Germline CDR1 reads SNHLY; CDR2 reads FYNNEI. The CDR3 runs to 12 residues. Between the trimmed V and J ends, which lost 6 bases and 4 bases, there was a span of 9 bases. CDR3 bases: TGTGCCAGCAGGGGGACACCCTATGGCTACACCTTC. This codes for CASRGTPYGYTF.

This clone showed up just a few times. The chain uses TRBV5-6 and TRBJ2-5, with D possibly being TRBD1 (6 bases). Germline V gene lookup returns CDR1 SGHDT and CDR2 YYEEEE. Trimming took 4 bases from V and 2 from J, leaving 9 bases between them. The CDR3 runs 13 residues. CDR3 in amino acids: CASSMDRQETQYF. The CDR3 bases are TGTGCCAGCAGCATGGACAGACAAGAGACCCAGTACTTC. The full variable domain, rest sourced from reference TRBV5-6 and TRBJ2-5, is DAGVTQSPTHLIKTRGQQVTLRCSPKSGHDTVSWYQQALGQGPQFIFQYYEEEERQRGNFPDRFSGHQFPNYSSELNVNALLLGDSALYLCASSMDRQETQYFGPGTRLLVL.

This rearrangement joins TRBV5-1 to TRBJ2-4; 8 bases align to TRBD2. In germline, CDR1 is SGHRS, CDR2 YFSETQ. The CDR3 spans 17 residues. V was clipped by 0 bases and J by 1 base; unmatched bases: 6. The CDR3: CASSLGTSPRAKNIQYF. The CDR3 DNA is TGCGCCAGCAGCTTGGGGACTAGCCCCCGGGCCAAAAACATTCAGTACTTC.

V and J are TRBV11-2 and TRBJ2-5; D may be TRBD1 (6 bases). The CDR3 spans 15 residues. Between the trimmed V and J ends, which lost 1 base and 0 bases, there was a span of 9 bases. Germline assignment: CDR1 SGHAT and CDR2 FQNNGV. DNA for the CDR3: TGTGCCAGCAGCTTAGTGACAGGACACCAAGAGACCCAGTACTTC. Encoded protein: CASSLVTGHQETQYF.

The rearrangement uses TRBV15 and TRBJ1-5, with no clear D. This CDR3 has 15 amino acids. Germline CDR1 and CDR2: LNHNV and YYDKDF (reference sequence). Trimming removed 0 bases from V and 0 bases from J, with 6 bases in between. CDR3 loop: CATSRDAYSNQPQHF. CDR3 DNA: TGTGCCACCAGCAGAGATGCTTATAGCAATCAGCCCCAGCATTTT.